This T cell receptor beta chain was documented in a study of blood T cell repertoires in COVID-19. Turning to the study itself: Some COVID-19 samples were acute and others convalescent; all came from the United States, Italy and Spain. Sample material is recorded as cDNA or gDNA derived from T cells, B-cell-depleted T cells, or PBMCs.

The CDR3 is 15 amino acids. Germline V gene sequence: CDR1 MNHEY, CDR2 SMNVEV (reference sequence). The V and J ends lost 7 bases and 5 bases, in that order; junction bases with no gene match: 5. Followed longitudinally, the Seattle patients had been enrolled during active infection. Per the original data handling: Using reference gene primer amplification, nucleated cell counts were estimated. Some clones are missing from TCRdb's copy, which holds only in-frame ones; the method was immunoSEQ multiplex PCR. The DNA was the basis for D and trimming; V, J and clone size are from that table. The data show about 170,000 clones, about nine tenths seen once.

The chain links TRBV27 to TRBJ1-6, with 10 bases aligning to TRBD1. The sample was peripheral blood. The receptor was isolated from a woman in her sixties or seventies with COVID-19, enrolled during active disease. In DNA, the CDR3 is TGTGCCAGCAATCGACAGGGGGCGAATAATTCACCCCTCCACTTT. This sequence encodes CASNRQGANNSPLHF.